This TCR beta chain is from a study of cytomegalovirus exposure and HLA in healthy donors. Study-level points and caveats: Later work showed greater clonal expansion in HLA-associated TCR beta chains than in equally common others.

There are 21 residues in the CDR3. Amplification used 60 Vbeta primers and 13 Jbeta primers. Some clones are missing from TCRdb's copy, which holds only in-frame ones; the method was immunoSEQ multiplex PCR. This sample has about 130,000 clones; approximately 84% occur once, and the top ten carry around 2.5%. As for this clone: Its antigen is not known.

Input material: PBMCs. The V gene is TRBV21-1, the J gene TRBJ1-6. TRBV21-1 counts as a pseudogene. The receptor comes from a boy younger than 10 in good health and CMV-seronegative. The CDR3 is CASSKGRVLSITRGSNSPLHF. CDR3 sequence (DNA): TGTGCCAGCAGCAAAGGGAGGGTTCTGTCCATTACTCGGGGTTCAAATTCACCCCTCCACTTT.